This is a list of T cell receptor beta chains from one sample in a study of blood T cell repertoires in COVID-19. Using immunoSEQ multiplex PCR, the repertoire was profiled, and TCRdb retains in-frame clones only, with some absent. The sample shows under 300,000 clones, 91% of them seen only once. Material for sequencing was PBMCs or T cells enriched from blood (not recorded which). Receptors originate from a human donor in a cohort exposed to, infected with or recovered from COVID-19 (not recorded which). The donor label of this sample is uncertain. Each CDR3 is given with its conserved first and last residue. The D gene is left open where the match is weak. Clone sizes are given selectively: once, few, many, or a class where the clone is expanded.

>15|TRBJ2-1|.|TRBV5-1|TRBD2
TGCGCCAGCAGCTTAGAGCGGGGGGCGGGGTATGAGCAGTTCTTC
CASSLERGAGYEQFF
>16|TRBJ2-4|.|TRBV4-2|TRBD2
TGTGCCAGCAGCCAAGGGGGACTAGCGGGGGGCGACATTCAGTACTTC
CASSQGGLAGGDIQYF
>16|TRBJ1-3|.|TRBV19|TRBD1
TGTGCCAGTAGTAGACGACAGGGGACCGCTGGAAACACCATATATTTT
CASSRRQGTAGNTIYF
>16|TRBJ1-2|.|TRBV9|.
TGTGCCAGCAGCGCGGGTGTTAGGGGGACTAACTATGGCTACACCTTC
CASSAGVRGTNYGYTF
>20|TRBJ1-2|.|TRBV6-4|.
TGTGCCAGCAGTGACTCGGTTCACAGTCTATTAGCGGGCTCTAACTATGGCTACACCTTC
CASSDSVHSLLAGSNYGYTF
>14|TRBJ2-5|.|TRBV30|.
TGTGCCTGGACAAAAACAGGGTTGTTGGAGACCCAGTACTTC
CAWTKTGLLETQYF
>15|TRBJ1-1|.|TRBV19|TRBD1
TGTGCCAGTCACATACAGGGGGCTATGAACACTGAAGCTTTCTTT
CASHIQGAMNTEAFF
>18|TRBJ2-2|.|TRBV5-1|TRBD2
TGCGCCAGCAGCTTCAGACTAGCGGGGGATTCGTTTACCGGGGAGCTGTTTTTT
CASSFRLAGDSFTGELFF
>14|TRBJ2-3|.|TRBV19|.
TGTGCCAGTCGACCGGGGGGCGGCACAGATACGCAGTATTTT
CASRPGGGTDTQYF
>17|TRBJ1-6|few|TRBV4-1|.
TGCGCCAGCAGCCAAGTGAGGCGGGGGGGTAGAAATTCACCCCTCCACTTT
CASSQVRRGGRNSPLHF
>14|TRBJ2-7|.|TRBV7-2|TRBD2
TGTGCCAGCAGCCCGACTAGCGGGGGGGCCGAGCAGTACTTC
CASSPTSGGAEQYF
>13|TRBJ1-5|few|TRBV7-9|TRBD1
TGTGCCAGCAGCTTACAGGGGGGCCAGCCCCAGCATTTT
CASSLQGGQPQHF
>12|TRBJ2-1|once|TRBV11-2|.
TGTGCCAGCAGCTTATTGGCCAATGAGCAGTTCTTC
CASSLLANEQFF
>18|TRBJ2-2|.|TRBV4-3|.
TGCGCCAGCAGCCAAGGATGGGGCGGGGCTACGAACACCGGGGAGCTGTTTTTT
CASSQGWGGATNTGELFF
>17|TRBJ2-1|.|TRBV3-1/TRBV3-2|TRBD2
TGTGCCAGCAGCCCGACTAGCGGGGGGGTTCACTACAATGAGCAGTTCTTC
CASSPTSGGVHYNEQFF
>14|TRBJ1-1|.|TRBV6-1|.
TGTGCCAGCAGTGATTCCGGGAGCGGCACTGAAGCTTTCTTT
CASSDSGSGTEAFF
>13|TRBJ1-1|.|TRBV10-3|.
TGTGCCATCATGGGGCGGATGAACACTGAAGCTTTCTTT
CAIMGRMNTEAFF
>17|TRBJ2-5|.|TRBV19|TRBD1
TGTGCCAGTAGTATCCTCTCCGGACAGGGGAGAATCGAGACCCAGTACTTC
CASSILSGQGRIETQYF
>15|TRBJ2-3|.|TRBV7-9|.
TGTGCCAGCAGCTTCCCAGGGGAGCCCACAGATACGCAGTATTTT
CASSFPGEPTDTQYF
>11|TRBJ1-2|.|TRBV29-1|.
TGCAGCGCCGACATTAACTATGGCTACACCTTC
CSADINYGYTF
>21|TRBJ2-1|.|TRBV28|TRBD2
TGTGCCAGCAGTTTCTACCTAGTCCGATCACTAGCGGGGGGGCCCCACAATGAGCAGTTCTTC
CASSFYLVRSLAGGPHNEQFF
>15|TRBJ1-2|.|TRBV29-1|TRBD1
TGCAGCGTTGAAGAAGTGCCAGGGGGCATGGGTGGCTACACCTTC
CSVEEVPGGMGGYTF
>15|TRBJ2-2|.|TRBV19|.
TGTGCCAGTAGTATGGCCGGGGGTGGGACCGGGGAGCTGTTTTTT
CASSMAGGGTGELFF
>15|TRBJ1-6|.|TRBV30|TRBD1
TGTGCCTGGAGTGTACAGGCAGGGGGAGGCTCACCCCTCCACTTT
CAWSVQAGGGSPLHF
>15|TRBJ1-1|.|TRBV27|.
TGTGCCAGCAGTTTAGTCCGACAGATGAACACTGAAGCTTTCTTT
CASSLVRQMNTEAFF
>19|TRBJ1-2|.|TRBV5-1|.
TGCGCCAGCAGCTTGGACCCTACACCGACAGGAGGAAGTAACTATGGCTACACCTTC
CASSLDPTPTGGSNYGYTF
>13|TRBJ1-1|.|TRBV7-2|.
TGTGCCAGCAGTCCCCGGGAGAACAGAGAAGCTTTCTTT
CASSPRENREAFF
>15|TRBJ1-1|.|TRBV5-1|.
TGCGCCAGCAGCCGGCTTCGCAGGGGAGACACTGAAGCTTTCTTT
CASSRLRRGDTEAFF
>14|TRBJ1-2|.|TRBV5-1|.
TGCGCCAGCAGCTTGGGGCAGGTAGACTATGGCTACACCTTC
CASSLGQVDYGYTF
>13|TRBJ1-6|.|TRBV2|.
TGTGCCAGCAGTCCAGGGGATACTTCACCCCTCCACTTT
CASSPGDTSPLHF
>18|TRBJ2-3|.|TRBV4-2|TRBD2
TGTGCCAGCAGCCGATACTTTTCAGCGGGGGATAGCACAGATACGCAGTATTTT
CASSRYFSAGDSTDTQYF
>13|TRBJ1-2|.|TRBV7-9|.
TGTGCCAGCAGCTTAGCGGAGGGCTATGGCTACACCTTC
CASSLAEGYGYTF
>18|TRBJ2-2|.|TRBV3-1/TRBV3-2|TRBD2
TGTGCCAGCAGCCAAGATCCCTTTAGCGGGGGGGCCCACGGGGAGCTGTTTTTT
CASSQDPFSGGAHGELFF
>13|TRBJ1-4|.|TRBV27|.
TGTGCCAGCAGGAAAAGAGCTAATGAAAAACTGTTTTTT
CASRKRANEKLFF
>15|TRBJ1-4|once|TRBV5-6|TRBD1
TGTGCCAGCAGCTTGGATGGGACAGTCGATGAAAAACTGTTTTTT
CASSLDGTVDEKLFF
>13|TRBJ1-2|once|TRBV2|.
TGTGCCAGCAGGGGCAGGGGAAAAAGTCTGGGCACCTTC
CASRGRGKSLGTF
>14|TRBJ2-7|.|TRBV9|.
TGTGCCAGCAGCGTAGCTGACACTTCCTACGAGCAGTACTTC
CASSVADTSYEQYF
>14|TRBJ1-4|.|TRBV5-1|TRBD1
TGCGCCAGCAGCTTACAGGGGGCAGGTGAAAAACTGTTTTTT
CASSLQGAGEKLFF
>15|TRBJ1-5|.|TRBV7-2|.
TGTGCCAGCAGCTTAGTTACAGGGAGTTATCAGCCCCAGCATTTT
CASSLVTGSYQPQHF
>18|TRBJ1-3|.|TRBV4-3|.
TGCGCCAGCAGCCAAGGGGCCCGGCTGCGGGGCCTGGGAAACACCATATATTTT
CASSQGARLRGLGNTIYF
>18|TRBJ1-5|.|TRBV7-2|.
TGTGCCAGCAGCGAAGGGACGCGGGGAGCAGTCGGCAATCAGCCCCAGCATTTT
CASSEGTRGAVGNQPQHF
>14|TRBJ1-1|.|TRBV6-6|.
TGTGCCAGCAGTTTTTCGGGTAGGAGCACTGAAGCTTTCTTT
CASSFSGRSTEAFF
>16|TRBJ2-3|.|TRBV15|TRBD2
TGTGCCACCAGCAGAGGTTGGACTAGCGGCACAGATACGCAGTATTTT
CATSRGWTSGTDTQYF
>14|TRBJ1-6|.|TRBV5-6|TRBD1
TGTGCCAGCAGCTTGACAGGGGAAGATTCACCCCTCCACTTT
CASSLTGEDSPLHF
>14|TRBJ1-2|.|TRBV19|.
TGTGCCAGTAGGGTCTCGGACAGATCCTATGGCTACACCTTC
CASRVSDRSYGYTF
>11|TRBJ1-2|.|TRBV19|.
TGTGCCAGTAGTTCCGGGTATGGCTACACCTTC
CASSSGYGYTF
>16|TRBJ2-7|.|TRBV30|.
TGTGCCTGGAGTGCATGGACAGGGAGGGCCCCCCACGAGCAGTACTTC
CAWSAWTGRAPHEQYF
>16|TRBJ1-5|.|TRBV3-1/TRBV3-2|.
TGTGCCAGCAGCCAAGGGTCCGGCAGGGCGAATCAGCCCCAGCATTTT
CASSQGSGRANQPQHF
>16|TRBJ1-6|.|TRBV13|TRBD1
TGTGCCAGCAACCAGAAAGACAGGGTCTATAATTCACCCCTCCACTTT
CASNQKDRVYNSPLHF
>18|TRBJ2-2|.|TRBV3-1/TRBV3-2|TRBD2
TGTGCCAGCAGCCAAGAGTCGCTAGCGGGGGGGCCAGACGGGGAGCTGTTTTTT
CASSQESLAGGPDGELFF
>14|TRBJ1-6|.|TRBV28|TRBD1
TGTGCCAGCAGTTTATTCGGACGGGACAGACCCCTCCACTTT
CASSLFGRDRPLHF
>16|TRBJ2-1|.|TRBV5-1|.
TGCGCCAGCAGCTCCCTAGCGAGGGGGCTCGGGAATGAGCAGTTCTTC
CASSSLARGLGNEQFF
>16|TRBJ1-5|.|TRBV4-1|.
TGCGCCAGCAGCCGCCTGCCCGGGACATTCAATCAGCCCCAGCATTTT
CASSRLPGTFNQPQHF
>15|TRBJ2-3|.|TRBV30|TRBD2
TGTGCCTGGAGTAGGGGAAGCGGGGGCACAGATACGCAGTATTTT
CAWSRGSGGTDTQYF
>15|TRBJ2-1|.|TRBV4-3|TRBD2
TGCGCCAGCAGCCACAAGGGACTAGTTGGCAATGAGCAGTTCTTC
CASSHKGLVGNEQFF
>14|TRBJ1-2|.|TRBV5-5|.
TGTGCCAGCAGCTTTGGGAGGGCCCACTATGGCTACACCTTC
CASSFGRAHYGYTF